These 4 T cell receptor beta chains were sequenced from one sample in a study of blood T cell repertoires in COVID-19. Generated by immunoSEQ multiplex PCR, the TCRdb table keeps only in-frame clones and is missing some. Of 55,000 to 65,000 clones in the sample, 80% to 90% are singletons; the top ten hold less than 6.5%. Sequencing used peripheral blood. Every receptor here comes from a woman aged 55-70 years with acute or convalescent COVID-19.

This clone was observed once. This chain links TRBV9 with TRBJ2-7, with D tentatively TRBD2 (6 bases). Trimming left V 0 bases short and J 7 bases short, with 20 bases between. CDR3 length: 16 amino acids. Germline lookup yields CDR1 SGDLS and CDR2 YYNGEE. CDR3 in DNA: TGTGCCAGCAGCGTAGGGAGTATGGGGGGACTCGGGGAGCAGTACTTC. This encodes CASSVGSMGGLGEQYF.

This rearrangement joins TRBV18 to TRBJ2-3; the D is unclear. This CDR3 region has 12 residues. Per germline, CDR1 KGHSH and CDR2 LQKENI. V was trimmed by 6 bases and J by 4 bases, leaving 8 bases between them. The CDR3 loop is CASSHKPDTQYF. The CDR3 DNA follows: TGTGCCAGCTCTCATAAGCCAGATACGCAGTATTTT.

CDR3 sequence: CSVEVIKGEGAQHF. The CDR3 DNA is TGCAGCGTTGAAGTTATAAAGGGAGAGGGAGCCCAGCATTTT. This rearrangement joins TRBV29-1 to TRBJ1-5; unclear D gene. V was pared by 1 base and J by 11 bases, with 18 bases between. The CDR3 contains 14 residues. Germline V gene sequence: CDR1 SQVTM, CDR2 ANQGSEA. The full variable domain, in which reference TRBV29-1 and TRBJ1-5 provide the parts outside the CDR3, is SAVISQKPSRDICQRGTSLTIQCQVDSQVTMMFWYRQQPGQSLTLIATANQGSEATYESGFVIDKFPISRPNLTFSTLTVSNMSPEDSSIYLCSVEVIKGEGAQHFGDGTRLSIL.

Only a few counts were recorded for this clone. The chain carries TRBV3-1 (or the pseudogene TRBV3-2) and TRBJ2-7; TRBD1 agrees at 9 bases. CDR1 and CDR2 from the germline V gene are LGHDT and YNNKEL (reference sequence). There are 16 residues in the CDR3. V was clipped by 4 bases and J by 5 bases; unmatched bases: 12. This chain's CDR3 is CASSPNPGQGVHEQYF. The CDR3 bases are TGTGCCAGCAGCCCCAATCCGGGACAGGGTGTTCACGAGCAGTACTTC.